The T cell receptor (beta chain) under discussion was sequenced for a study of T-cell reconstitution after alpha-beta-depleted transplantation in children (dated by TCRdb to about 2016). As for the study more broadly: Using TCR repertoire profiling, the study quantitatively followed how T-cell immune reconstitution unfolded in children after TCRalphabeta/CD19-depleted allogeneic hematopoietic cell transplantation.

This clonotype showed up just a few times. Its cognate antigen has yet to be identified. Base qualities were left out, and no much larger clone turns up one base away. The library was prepared using PCR. The run used an Illumina HiSeq 2500. Molecular barcoding was employed in the preparation of TCR libraries, with unique molecular identifiers being used to normalize TCRbeta repertoire quantification. The public reads were quality trimmed at Q25 with fastp and then assembled into clones with MiXCR by TCRdb, keeping productive beta chains. Records with the same CDR3 protein are collapsed into one entry carrying the most frequent genes and DNA. The sample table contains about 610,000 distinct CDR3 sequences; only one count was recorded for 10% to 13% of them. The ten top clones hold 3.5% to 5% of the sample. The CDR3 sequence holds 18 residues, the cysteine and phenylalanine included. Here the CDR3 DNA is all that survives: 54 bases in frame from base 1. The germline V and J ends show losses of 2 bases and 6 bases respectively, and no gene match explains 12 bases of the junction.

The source of this sequence is a human donor who donated a stem cell graft to a child with acute myeloid leukemia. Here the sequenced sample was PBMCs from the stem cell graft donor, taken from the stem cell graft. The chain was built from TRBV12-3 or TRBV12-4 and TRBJ2-2; 10 middle bases align to TRBD2. The DNA is as follows: TGTGCCAGCAGTTTACGTCTAGCGGGAGTTAGGTTTCCCGGGGAGCTGTTTTTT. This yields the protein CASSLRLAGVRFPGELFF.